These 16 T cell receptor beta chains were all obtained from the same sample, sequenced in a study of cytotoxic CD8 clonotypes in ibrutinib-treated CLL. The table came from immunoSEQ multiplex PCR; TCRdb's copy has only in-frame clones and leaves some out. The sample lists tens of thousands of clones; roughly two thirds were seen once. This sample comprised PBMCs, obtained at disease progression, from a patient treated with ibrutinib. The source is a human donor with chronic lymphocytic leukemia.

This clone appeared a few times. This chain uses TRBV27 with TRBJ1-1; no definite D call. V lost 4 bases and J lost 5, with 20 bases in between. CDR3 size: 16 residues. Germline CDR1 is MNHEY and CDR2 is SMNVEV (reference sequence). The CDR3 protein is CASSWRAVWGGTEAFF. CDR3 nucleotides: TGTGCCAGCAGTTGGAGGGCCGTCTGGGGTGGAACTGAAGCTTTCTTT.

CDR3 sequence (DNA): TGTGCCAGCAGTTTATCTCCAGACTACTTCTATGGCTACACCTTC. Translated: CASSLSPDYFYGYTF. The V and J genes are TRBV27 and TRBJ1-2, with D unclear. V lost 0 bases, J lost 4 bases, and 12 bases lay in between. Germline loops: CDR1 MNHEY, CDR2 SMNVEV (reference sequence). This CDR3 has 15 residues.

This chain joins TRBV29-1 and TRBJ2-5; TRBD2 matches 7 bases. V was pared by 6 bases and J by 2 bases, with 9 bases of the junction left unmatched. From germline, CDR1 is SQVTM and CDR2 ANQGSEA. This CDR3 is built from 14 residues. The CDR3 coding sequence is TGCAGCGTGGACCTCGTGGGGGGGCAAGAGACCCAGTACTTC. Translated, it gives CSVDLVGGQETQYF.

The rearrangement joins TRBV29-1 to TRBJ1-1, with D possibly TRBD1 on 6 matching bases. The V and J ends lost 3 bases and 5 bases respectively, with 22 bases between them. The CDR3 totals 16 residues. CDR1 and CDR2 from the germline V gene are SQVTM and ANQGSEA. The CDR3 DNA follows: TGCAGCGTTGACGGGGCGGGGGCGGAATTGTGGACTGAAGCTTTCTTT. This encodes CSVDGAGAELWTEAFF.

The genes are TRBV11-2 and TRBJ1-5; TRBD1 matches at 7 bases. Germline V lookup: CDR1 SGHAT, CDR2 FQNNGV. The CDR3 is 16 residues long. V lost 4 bases and J lost 8; bases outside the gene matches: 14. In nucleotides, the CDR3 is TGTGCCAGCAGCTCGGGGGGTCTACAGGGGAAGGAGCCCCAGCATTTT. Protein sequence: CASSSGGLQGKEPQHF. Together with reference TRBV11-2 and TRBJ1-5, the CDR3 gives the full variable domain: EAGVAQSPRYKIIEKRQSVAFWCNPISGHATLYWYQQILGQGPKLLIQFQNNGVVDDSQLPKDRFSAERLKGVDSTLKIQPAKLEDSAVYLCASSSGGLQGKEPQHFGDGTRLSIL.

This clone was counted a single time. This chain connects TRBV9 to TRBJ1-2; 7 bases map to TRBD1. The CDR3 extends over 17 amino acids. The trim removed 3 bases at V and 4 bases at J, leaving 15 bases unmatched. Germline V gives CDR1 SGDLS, CDR2 YYNGEE. CDR3 in DNA: TGTGCCAGCAGCGGACAGGGAGGGTACGGCGGGGGCTATGGCTACACCTTC. This translates into CASSGQGGYGGGYGYTF.

This clone was seen repeatedly, ten times or more. The V gene is TRBV7-3, the J gene TRBJ1-1; D remains ambiguous. The CDR3 covers 13 residues. V lost 3 bases and J 11 bases, leaving 16 bases between the germline ends. Per germline, CDR1 SGHTA and CDR2 FQGTGA. CDR3 coding DNA: TGTGCCAGCAGCTTGGTGGGCGTGTTTTGGGCTTTCTTT. Encoded protein: CASSLVGVFWAFF.

The CDR3: CASSLSAGTYGYTF. Here the CDR3 DNA reads TGTGCCAGCAGCTTATCGGCAGGCACTTATGGCTACACCTTC. The V gene is TRBV7-3, the J gene TRBJ1-2; D call uncertain. The CDR3 totals 14 residues. The germline V and J ends were trimmed by 2 bases and 5 bases, with 12 bases remaining between them. Germline V gene lookup returns CDR1 SGHTA and CDR2 FQGTGA.

There are a few counts of this clone. This chain links TRBV11-2 with TRBJ2-7; 11 nucleotides align to TRBD1. The CDR3 runs 14 residues. Germline V gene data show CDR1 as SGHAT and CDR2 as FQNNGV. V shed 5 bases and J 3 bases; nucleotides not matched to a gene: 3. The CDR3 protein is CASSQGQGGYEQYF. CDR3 in DNA: TGTGCCAGCAGCCAGGGACAGGGGGGCTACGAGCAGTACTTC.

The chain employs TRBV5-1 and TRBJ2-3, with 9 bases fitting TRBD2. CDR1 SGHRS and CDR2 YFSETQ come from the germline V gene. The CDR3 length is 15 residues. V dropped 2 bases and J dropped 1; count of bases not matched to a gene: 2. Written as DNA, the CDR3 is TGCGCCAGCAGCTTTAGCGGGGGAGGCACAGATACGCAGTATTTT. Protein sequence: CASSFSGGGTDTQYF.

The chain uses TRBV19 and TRBJ2-7; 10 bases are shared with TRBD1. Germline V gives CDR1 LNHDA, CDR2 SQIVND (reference sequence). The CDR3 has 18 residues. After removal of 3 bases from V and 4 bases from J, the junction contained 15 bases not matched to a gene. The CDR3: CASSISGVGTGDAYEQYF. The CDR3, as DNA: TGTGCCAGTAGTATTAGTGGGGTTGGGACAGGGGATGCGTACGAGCAGTACTTC.

The V gene is TRBV4-1, the J gene TRBJ1-1; 9 bases are shared with TRBD1. CDR3 length equals 14 residues. From germline, CDR1 is MGHRA and CDR2 YSYEKL. The J segment lost 6 bases and the V segment lost 5 bases, leaving 7 bases of the junction unmatched. CDR3 region: CASSWNRGLAEAFF. For the CDR3, the DNA is TGCGCCAGCAGCTGGAACAGGGGGCTTGCTGAAGCTTTCTTT.

This clone was found a few times. This rearrangement joins TRBV2 to TRBJ2-3, with 8 nucleotides matching TRBD2. Trimming took 10 bases from V and 3 from J; bases not matched to a gene: 6. The CDR3 has 13 residues. Germline V gives CDR1 SNHLY, CDR2 FYNNEI. The chain's CDR3 is CAIIGGATDTQYF. In DNA, the CDR3 is TGTGCCATCATCGGGGGGGCGACAGATACGCAGTATTTT.

The chain is built from TRBV5-1 and TRBJ2-7; D unclear. This CDR3 has 12 residues. Trimming stripped 0 bases from V and 2 bases from J, with 3 bases between. Germline V gene lookup returns CDR1 SGHRS and CDR2 YFSETQ. The CDR3 region has the DNA TGCGCCAGCAGCTTGGGAGCCTACGAGCAGTACTTC. Translation gives CASSLGAYEQYF. Based on the CDR3 plus reference TRBV5-1 and TRBJ2-7, the full variable domain is KAGVTQTPRYLIKTRGQQVTLSCSPISGHRSVSWYQQTPGQGLQFLFEYFSETQRNKGNFPGRFSGRQFSNSRSEMNVSTLELGDSALYLCASSLGAYEQYFGPGTRLTVT.

The chain couples TRBV7-8 to TRBJ1-6; D is unresolved. V gave up 4 bases and J gave up 7 bases, with 14 bases separating them. Per germline, CDR1 SGHVS and CDR2 FQNEAQ. The CDR3 has 15 residues. CDR3 sequence: CASSSGYGRNSPLHF. CDR3 DNA: TGTGCCAGCAGCTCCGGATACGGACGGAATTCACCCCTCCACTTT.

CDR3: CASSPLQGVTGELFF. The CDR3 DNA reads TGTGCCAGCAGCCCACTCCAGGGGGTCACCGGGGAGCTGTTTTTT. The chain employs TRBV11-2 and TRBJ2-2, with 7 bases identical to TRBD1. Germline V lookup: CDR1 SGHAT, CDR2 FQNNGV. Germline trimming cut 5 bases from V and 4 bases from J; bases unmatched to any gene: 7. The CDR3 is made up of 15 amino acids.